The TCR beta chain described here comes from a study of CD8 T cells in ankylosing spondylitis. As for this clonotype: Its antigen is unidentified.

The V gene lost 2 bases and the J gene lost 4 bases, with 9 bases spanning the gap. CDR3 length: 13 amino acids. CDR1 and CDR2 from the germline V gene are LNHNV and YYDKDF (reference sequence). Findings and limits, study-wide: Reports of some motif variants in reactive arthritis synovial fluid and blood predate this one. The study identified a TCR beta motif of fewer than 10 highly homologous variants that appeared characteristic of ankylosing spondylitis blood. Disease-associated clonotypes exhibited CD8+ identity and were relatively infrequent in peripheral blood. The authors reported significant enrichment of disease-linked clones in matched ankylosing spondylitis synovial fluid.

Each TCR beta library was made by quantitative 5'-RACE that incorporated molecular barcodes. Each CDR3 protein is one row after TCRdb ran MiXCR on the 5' RACE reads. The data hold a few hundred thousand distinct CDR3 sequences, with around 24% observed a single time. This chain connects TRBV15 to TRBJ2-7; TRBD2 might be the D (5 bases). Sequenced input: blood, either unsorted or a sorted T cell fraction (not recorded which). This sequence originates from a male donor with ankylosing spondylitis. CDR3 in DNA: TGTGCCACCAGCAGACATACTAGTTACGAGCAGTACTTC. Residues: CATSRHTSYEQYF.